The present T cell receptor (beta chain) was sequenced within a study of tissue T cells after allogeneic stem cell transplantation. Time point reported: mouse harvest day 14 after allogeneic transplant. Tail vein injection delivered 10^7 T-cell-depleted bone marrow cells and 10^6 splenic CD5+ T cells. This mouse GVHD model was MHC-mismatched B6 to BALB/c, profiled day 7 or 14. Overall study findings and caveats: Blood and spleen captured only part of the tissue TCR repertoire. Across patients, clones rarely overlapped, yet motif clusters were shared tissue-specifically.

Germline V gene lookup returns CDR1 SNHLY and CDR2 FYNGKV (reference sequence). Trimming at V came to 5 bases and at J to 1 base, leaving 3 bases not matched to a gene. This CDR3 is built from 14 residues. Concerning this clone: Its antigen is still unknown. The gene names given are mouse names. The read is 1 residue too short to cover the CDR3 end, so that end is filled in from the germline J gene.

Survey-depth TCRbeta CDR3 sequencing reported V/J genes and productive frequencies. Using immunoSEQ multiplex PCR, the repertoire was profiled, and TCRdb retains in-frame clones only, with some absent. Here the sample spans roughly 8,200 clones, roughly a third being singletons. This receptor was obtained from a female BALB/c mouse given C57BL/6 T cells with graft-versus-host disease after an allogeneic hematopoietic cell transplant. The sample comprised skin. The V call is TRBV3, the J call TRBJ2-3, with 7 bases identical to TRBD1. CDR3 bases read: TGTGCCAGCAGCCCGACAGGGCGTGCAGAAACGCTGTAT. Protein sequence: CASSPTGRAETLY. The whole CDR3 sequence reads CASSPTGRAETLYF.